These T cell receptor beta chains were read from a single sample in a study of T cell therapy after organ transplantation. The data were produced by immunoSEQ multiplex PCR, yet TCRdb's version contains in-frame clones alone and is incomplete. This sample has some 5,000 clones, with 65% to 80% found just once. What these receptors recognize is not known. The source was CD8+ T cells from blood, collected after autologous CMV-specific T cell therapy. These receptors all come from a human patient who had received a solid organ transplant and had CMV disease. Some T cells may be supplied by the graft donor. Each CDR3 is given with its conserved first and last residue. Each record gives: J gene, D gene, CDR3 length, V gene, clone size, CDR3 DNA, CDR3 protein. The D gene is left open where the match is weak. Rows give clone size only sometimes, using once, few, many, or a class for an expanded clone.

TRBJ2-5 | . | 13 | TRBV6-1 | . | TGTGCCAGCCCGCGAAGGGCCGGGGAGACCCAGTACTTC | CASPRRAGETQYF
TRBJ2-7 | . | 13 | TRBV27 | . | TGTGCCAGCAGTTTGGGGCCCTGGGACGAGCAGTACTTC | CASSLGPWDEQYF
TRBJ2-2 | . | 15 | TRBV7-7 | few | TGTGCCAGCAGCTTATCCGAGCTCGGCACCGGGGAGCTGTTTTTT | CASSLSELGTGELFF
TRBJ1-3 | . | 13 | TRBV6-5 | . | TGTGCCAGCAGTTTGCGCAGTGGAAACACCATATATTTT | CASSLRSGNTIYF
TRBJ2-7 | . | 17 | TRBV2 | . | TGTGCCAGCAGTGAAGCACCCGACGGGACGGTGATCTACGAGCAGTACTTC | CASSEAPDGTVIYEQYF
TRBJ1-2 | TRBD1 | 15 | TRBV7-9 | . | TGTGCCAGCAGCAGCTCGGGACAGGGGGCGCCGAGCAACACCTTC | CASSSSGQGAPSNTF
TRBJ2-4 | . | 15 | TRBV27 | . | TGTGCCAGCAGTTTATCGAGCAGGGCCAAAAACATTCAGTACTTC | CASSLSSRAKNIQYF
TRBJ1-1 | TRBD1 | 12 | TRBV7-9 | . | TGTGCCAGCGGGACAGGGGCCACTGAAGCTTTCTTT | CASGTGATEAFF
TRBJ1-3 | . | 16 | TRBV28 | . | TGTGCCAGCGGGGCCCTTCGAGGGGCCTCTGGAAACACCATATATTTT | CASGALRGASGNTIYF
TRBJ2-3 | . | 16 | TRBV7-2 | . | TGTGCCAGCAGCCCATCAATTCTAGCGAGCACAGATACGCAGTATTTT | CASSPSILASTDTQYF
TRBJ2-7 | TRBD1 | 13 | TRBV7-9 | . | TGTGCCAGCAGCGCACGGGACAGGGTAAAGCAGTACTTC | CASSARDRVKQYF
TRBJ1-4 | . | 15 | TRBV4-1 | once | TGCGCCAGCAGCCTACCCGGACAGCTTAATGAAAAACTGTTTTTT | CASSLPGQLNEKLFF
TRBJ2-7 | TRBD2 | 15 | TRBV4-1 | . | TGCGCCAGCAGCTCCGGCGGGGGGCTCTCCTACGAGCAGTACTTC | CASSSGGGLSYEQYF
TRBJ1-2 | . | 14 | TRBV2 | . | TGTGCCAGCAGTGAGGAAATGATAGTCTATGGCTACACCTTC | CASSEEMIVYGYTF
TRBJ1-5 | TRBD1 | 16 | TRBV4-1 | . | TGCGCCAGCAGCCAAGAAGGTCAGGGGGGTAGTCAGCCCCAGCATTTT | CASSQEGQGGSQPQHF
TRBJ1-5 | . | 13 | TRBV6-6 | . | TGTGCCAGCAGTTACTCGAACGTGCAGCCCCAGCATTTT | CASSYSNVQPQHF
TRBJ2-7 | TRBD1 | 12 | TRBV11-3 | . | TGTGCCAGCAGCTGGAGGACAGGCGAGCAGTACTTC | CASSWRTGEQYF